What follows are 18 T cell receptor beta chains derived from one specimen sequenced in a study of T cell responses to AZD1222 COVID-19 vaccine. Here immunoSEQ multiplex PCR was the method, and the copy in TCRdb shows in-frame clones only, minus some. The sample consists of around 150,000 clones, roughly 92% of them appearing once. Sequenced here: peripheral blood, sampled on day 0 of AZD1222 vaccination. Receptor source: an adult in good health.

The V gene is TRBV5-8, the J gene TRBJ2-3; tentatively, D is TRBD1 (5 bases). Trimming left V 0 bases short and J 0 bases short, with 14 bases between. Germline assignment: CDR1 SGHTS and CDR2 YDEGEE. This CDR3 region has 17 residues. CDR3 sequence: CASSLALSGISTDTQYF. CDR3 nucleotide sequence: TGTGCCAGCAGCTTGGCCCTCTCAGGGATAAGCACAGATACGCAGTATTTT.

The rearrangement uses TRBV28 and TRBJ1-1; no reliable D call. V lost 7 bases and J lost 2, with 14 bases in between. This CDR3 is 14 amino acids long. Germline V CDR1 and CDR2: MDHEN, SYDVKM. CDR3 sequence reads: CASKQGSKNTEAFF. The CDR3, as DNA: TGTGCCAGCAAACAAGGGTCCAAAAACACTGAAGCTTTCTTT.

The V call is TRBV5-1, the J call TRBJ2-7; 9 bases map to TRBD1. The CDR3 consists of 15 residues. The V segment lost 2 bases and the J segment 2 bases; nucleotides outside the gene matches: 5. CDR1 is SGHRS, CDR2 YFSETQ, per germline. The CDR3 DNA sequence: TGCGCCAGCAGCTTATGGGACAGGGCACCCTACGAGCAGTACTTC. Translated, it gives CASSLWDRAPYEQYF.

CDR3 amino acids: CASSPTDAGAVYEQYF. The CDR3 DNA follows: TGTGCCAGTAGTCCCACCGATGCGGGAGCCGTCTACGAGCAGTACTTC. The chain recombines TRBV19 with TRBJ2-7; TRBD2 aligns across 7 bases. CDR1 and CDR2 (germline): LNHDA, SQIVND (reference sequence). J lost 3 bases, V lost 5 bases, and 13 bases had no gene match. The CDR3 contains 16 residues.

V is TRBV7-8 and J is TRBJ1-5; perhaps TRBD1 as D (5 bases). The CDR3 contains 14 residues. The V end lost 7 bases, the J end lost 1 base, and 11 bases lay between the germline ends. CDR1 SGHVS and CDR2 FQNEAQ come from the germline V gene. In nucleotides, the CDR3 is TGTGCCAGCACTGAGGGACCGAGCAATCAGCCCCAGCATTTT. Protein: CASTEGPSNQPQHF.

This chain uses TRBV5-1 with TRBJ2-5; 14 bases line up with TRBD2. J was trimmed by 2 bases and V by 1 base; bases with no gene match: 13. CDR3 length: 20 amino acids. CDR1 is SGHRS and CDR2 is YFSETQ in the germline V gene. The CDR3 nucleotides read TGCGCCAGCAGCTTGACTAGGACTAGCGGGGGGTCAAGTTTGCAAGAGACCCAGTACTTC. This translates into CASSLTRTSGGSSLQETQYF.

The chain is built from TRBV19 and TRBJ1-1; no clear D gene. V lost 1 base, J lost 7 bases, and 10 bases lay in between. CDR1 and CDR2 from the germline V gene are LNHDA and SQIVND (reference sequence). CDR3 length: 13 amino acids. The CDR3 spells CASSIVSGSEAFF. Written as DNA, the CDR3 is TGTGCCAGTAGTATAGTGTCCGGGAGTGAAGCTTTCTTT.

This clone was picked up a small number of times. The J gene is TRBJ2-1, the V gene TRBV19; D gene uncertain. CDR1 and CDR2 from the germline V gene are LNHDA and SQIVND (reference sequence). V dropped 5 bases and J dropped 8 bases, with 13 bases sitting between them. This CDR3 contains 13 residues. CDR3 sequence: CASSPQASHEQFF. In nucleotides, the CDR3 is TGTGCCAGTAGTCCCCAGGCTAGTCATGAGCAGTTCTTC.

V usage is TRBV5-5 and J usage is TRBJ1-5; tentatively, D is TRBD1 (6 bases). Germline V lookup: CDR1 SGHKS, CDR2 YYEKEE (reference sequence). CDR3 size: 12 residues. Deletions cut 0 bases from V and 10 bases from J, with 8 bases between. Here the CDR3 reads CASSLAQGPQHF. The DNA of the CDR3 is TGTGCCAGCAGCTTGGCACAGGGTCCCCAGCATTTT. Looking up the rest from reference TRBV5-5 and TRBJ1-5 gives the full variable domain: DAGVTQSPTHLIKTRGQQVTLRCSPISGHKSVSWYQQVLGQGPQFIFQYYEKEERGRGNFPDRFSARQFPNYSSELNVNALLLGDSALYLCASSLAQGPQHFGDGTRLSIL.

The gene calls are TRBV9 and TRBJ2-1, with D hard to call. The CDR3 is made up of 15 amino acids. V was pared by 0 bases and J by 7 bases, with 14 bases between. The V gene's germline CDR1 is SGDLS and CDR2 YYNGEE. In nucleotides, the CDR3 is TGTGCCAGCAGCGTAGACTCGGCTAAGTGGAATGAGCAGTTCTTC. As protein: CASSVDSAKWNEQFF.

This clone has only one observation. The V and J genes are TRBV7-8 and TRBJ1-2; D perhaps matches TRBD1 (6 bases). The CDR3 spans 13 residues. The V and J ends lost 4 bases and 7 bases respectively, with 13 bases between them. CDR1 and CDR2 (germline): SGHVS, FQNEAQ. The CDR3 nucleotides read TGTGCCAGCAGCTCAACATACAGGGTTGGCTACACCTTC. Translating it yields CASSSTYRVGYTF.

The V and J genes are TRBV5-6 and TRBJ2-1; 12 nucleotides match TRBD2. The CDR3 spans 17 residues. CDR1 SGHDT and CDR2 YYEEEE come from the germline V gene. The junction had 9 bases not matched to a gene; V was cut back by 1 base and J by 7 bases. CDR3 nucleotides: TGTGCCAGCAGCTTGTTAGAGACTAGCGGGGGTTGGAATGAGCAGTTCTTC. Residues: CASSLLETSGGWNEQFF.

The chain combines TRBV27 with TRBJ2-3, with D hard to call. The CDR3 contains 13 residues. Germline CDR1 reads MNHEY; CDR2 reads SMNVEV (reference sequence). V lost 5 bases and J lost 2, with 8 bases in between. Here the CDR3 DNA reads TGTGCCAGCAGTCTTTCCCACACAGATACGCAGTATTTT. Its translation: CASSLSHTDTQYF.

CDR3 sequence (DNA): TGTGCCAGCAGCTCACCTTTGACTAGTCGTTACGAGCAGTACTTC. This codes for CASSSPLTSRYEQYF. The chain has TRBV13 and TRBJ2-7, with D possibly being TRBD2 (6 bases). Per germline, CDR1 PRHDT and CDR2 FYEKMQ (reference sequence). The V end lost 4 bases, the J end lost 4 bases, and 17 bases lay between the germline ends. The CDR3 covers 15 residues.

The chain links TRBV7-2 to TRBJ2-7; a weak D match, TRBD2 (6 bases). V was trimmed by 6 bases and J by 6 bases, leaving 15 bases between them. Per germline, CDR1 SGHTA and CDR2 FQGNSA. The CDR3 is 13 amino acids. The CDR3 sequence: CASRPTSLSEQYF. In DNA, the CDR3 is TGTGCCAGCAGGCCGACTAGTTTATCCGAGCAGTACTTC.

V usage is TRBV5-1 and J usage is TRBJ1-3, with 10 nucleotides matching TRBD1. The CDR3 runs to 17 residues. Germline V lookup: CDR1 SGHRS, CDR2 YFSETQ. Trimming at V came to 3 bases and at J to 0 bases, leaving 6 bases not matched to a gene. CDR3 sequence (DNA): TGCGCCAGCAGCTCGGGGGACAGGGGTAGCTCTGGAAACACCATATATTTT. It codes for CASSSGDRGSSGNTIYF.

The chain joins TRBV15 to TRBJ1-4, with TRBD1 matching over 10 bases. The CDR3 covers 15 residues. The germline V gene has CDR1 LNHNV and CDR2 YYDKDF (reference sequence). V was clipped by 3 bases and J by 4 bases; unmatched bases: 2. As DNA, the CDR3 is TGTGCCACCAGCAGTTGGGACAGGGGTAATGAAAAACTGTTTTTT. The encoded protein is CATSSWDRGNEKLFF.

This chain connects TRBV3-1 (or the pseudogene TRBV3-2) to TRBJ1-1; tentative D call: TRBD1 (6 bases). CDR3 length: 16 residues. CDR1 and CDR2 (germline): LGHDT, YNNKEL (reference sequence). Trimming pared 0 bases from V and 3 bases from J, leaving 14 bases between. The CDR3 here is CASSQEGGAPDTEAFF. CDR3 nucleotide sequence: TGTGCCAGCAGCCAAGAAGGGGGGGCCCCGGACACTGAAGCTTTCTTT.